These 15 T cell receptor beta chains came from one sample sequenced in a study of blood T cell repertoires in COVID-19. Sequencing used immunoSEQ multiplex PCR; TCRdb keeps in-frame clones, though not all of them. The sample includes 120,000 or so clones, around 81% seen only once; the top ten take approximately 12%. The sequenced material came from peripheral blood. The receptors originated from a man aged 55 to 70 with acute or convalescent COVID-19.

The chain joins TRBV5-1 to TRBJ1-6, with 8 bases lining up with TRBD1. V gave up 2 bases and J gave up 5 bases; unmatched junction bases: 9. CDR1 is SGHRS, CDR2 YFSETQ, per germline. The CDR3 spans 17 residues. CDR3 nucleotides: TGCGCCAGCAGCTTCGCCCCGCGACAGGGGAATAATTCACCCCTCCACTTT. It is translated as CASSFAPRQGNNSPLHF.

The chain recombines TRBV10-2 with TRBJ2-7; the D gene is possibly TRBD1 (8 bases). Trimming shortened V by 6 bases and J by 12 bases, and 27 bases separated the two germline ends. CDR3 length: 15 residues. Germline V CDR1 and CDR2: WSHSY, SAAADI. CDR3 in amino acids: CASRPGTGTQGGPYF. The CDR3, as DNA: TGCGCCAGCAGACCCGGGACAGGAACACAGGGAGGGCCGTACTTC.

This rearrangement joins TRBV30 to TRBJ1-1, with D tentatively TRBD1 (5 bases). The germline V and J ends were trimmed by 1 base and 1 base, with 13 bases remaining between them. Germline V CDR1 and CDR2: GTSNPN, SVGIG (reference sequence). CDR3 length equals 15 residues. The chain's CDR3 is CAWSGRGRGNTEAFF. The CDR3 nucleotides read TGTGCCTGGAGTGGAAGGGGCCGAGGGAACACTGAAGCTTTCTTT. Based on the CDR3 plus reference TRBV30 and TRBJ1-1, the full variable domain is SQTIHQWPATLVQPVGSPLSLECTVEGTSNPNLYWYRQAAGRGLQLLFYSVGIGQISSEVPQNLSASRPQDRQFILSSKKLLLSDSGFYLCAWSGRGRGNTEAFFGQGTRLTVV.

Here the CDR3 reads CASSPPRGWNTEAFF. The CDR3 nucleotides are TGTGCCAGCAGCCCGCCCCGGGGATGGAACACTGAAGCTTTCTTT. The chain recombines TRBV5-8 with TRBJ1-1; no definite D call. CDR1 is SGHTS, CDR2 YDEGEE, per germline. V was clipped by 4 bases and J by 1 base, with 14 bases between them. The CDR3 has 15 residues.

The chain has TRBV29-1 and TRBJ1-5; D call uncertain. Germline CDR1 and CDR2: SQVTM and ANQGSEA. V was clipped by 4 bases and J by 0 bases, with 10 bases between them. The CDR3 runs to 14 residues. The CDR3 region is CSVAISNSNQPQHF. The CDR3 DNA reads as TGCAGCGTTGCGATTTCTAATAGCAATCAGCCCCAGCATTTT.

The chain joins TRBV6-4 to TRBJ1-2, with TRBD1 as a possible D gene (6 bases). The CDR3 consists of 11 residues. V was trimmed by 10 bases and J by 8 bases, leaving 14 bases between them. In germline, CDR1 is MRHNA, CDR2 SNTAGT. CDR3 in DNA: TGTGCCACCCGCGGGGGCATAGGCTACACCTTC. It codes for CATRGGIGYTF.

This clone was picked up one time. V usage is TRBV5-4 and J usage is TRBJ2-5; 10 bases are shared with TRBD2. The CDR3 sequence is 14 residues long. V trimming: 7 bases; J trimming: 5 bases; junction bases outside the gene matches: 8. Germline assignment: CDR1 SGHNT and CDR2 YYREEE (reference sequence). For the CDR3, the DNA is TGTGCCAGCCGAGGAGCGGGGGGGAGGGAGACCCAGTACTTC. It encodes CASRGAGGRETQYF. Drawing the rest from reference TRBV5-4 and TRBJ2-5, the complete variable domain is ETGVTQSPTHLIKTRGQQVTLRCSSQSGHNTVSWYQQALGQGPQFIFQYYREEENGRGNFPPRFSGLQFPNYSSELNVNALELDDSALYLCASRGAGGRETQYFGPGTRLLVL.

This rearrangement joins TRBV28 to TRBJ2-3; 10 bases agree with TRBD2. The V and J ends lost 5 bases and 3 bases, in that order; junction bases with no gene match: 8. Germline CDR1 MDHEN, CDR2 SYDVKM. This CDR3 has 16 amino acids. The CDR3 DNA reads TGTGCCAGCAGTGCCAGGGGTAGCGGGAGGACAGATACGCAGTATTTT. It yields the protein CASSARGSGRTDTQYF.

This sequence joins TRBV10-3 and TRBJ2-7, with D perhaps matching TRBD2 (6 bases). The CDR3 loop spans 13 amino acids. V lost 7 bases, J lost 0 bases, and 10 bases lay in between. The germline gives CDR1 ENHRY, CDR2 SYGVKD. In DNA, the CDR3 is TGTGCCATCAAGGCGGGGACCTCCTACGAGCAGTACTTC. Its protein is CAIKAGTSYEQYF.

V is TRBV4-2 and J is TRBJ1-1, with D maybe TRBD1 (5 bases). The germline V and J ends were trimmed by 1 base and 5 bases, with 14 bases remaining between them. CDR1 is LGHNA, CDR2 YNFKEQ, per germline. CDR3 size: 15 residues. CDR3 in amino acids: CASSQAPGGETEAFF. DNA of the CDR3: TGTGCCAGCAGCCAAGCACCGGGGGGGGAGACTGAAGCTTTCTTT.

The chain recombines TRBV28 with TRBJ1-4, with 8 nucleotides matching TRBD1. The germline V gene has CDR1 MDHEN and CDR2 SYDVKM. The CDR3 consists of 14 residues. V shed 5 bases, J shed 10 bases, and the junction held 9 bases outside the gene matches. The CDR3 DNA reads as TGTGCCAGCAGTCGGACAGGGATCAGCGGAAAACTGTTTTTT. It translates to CASSRTGISGKLFF.

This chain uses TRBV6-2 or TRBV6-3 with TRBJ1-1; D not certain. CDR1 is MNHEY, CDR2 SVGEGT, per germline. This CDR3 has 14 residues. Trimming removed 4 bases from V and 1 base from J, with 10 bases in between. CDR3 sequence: CASSSHTTNTEAFF. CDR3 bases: TGTGCCAGCAGTTCCCACACCACGAACACTGAAGCTTTCTTT.

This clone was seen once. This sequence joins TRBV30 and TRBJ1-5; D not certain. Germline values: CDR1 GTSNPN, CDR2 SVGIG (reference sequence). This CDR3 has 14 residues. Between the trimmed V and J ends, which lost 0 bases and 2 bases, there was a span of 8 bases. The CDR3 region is CAWSVLARNQPQHF. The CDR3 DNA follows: TGTGCCTGGAGTGTACTTGCCCGCAATCAGCCCCAGCATTTT.

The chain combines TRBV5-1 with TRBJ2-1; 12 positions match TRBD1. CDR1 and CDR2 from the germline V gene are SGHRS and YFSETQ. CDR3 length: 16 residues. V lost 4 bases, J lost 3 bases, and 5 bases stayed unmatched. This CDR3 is CASSMGQGAFYNEQFF. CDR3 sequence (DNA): TGCGCCAGCAGCATGGGACAGGGGGCCTTCTACAATGAGCAGTTCTTC.

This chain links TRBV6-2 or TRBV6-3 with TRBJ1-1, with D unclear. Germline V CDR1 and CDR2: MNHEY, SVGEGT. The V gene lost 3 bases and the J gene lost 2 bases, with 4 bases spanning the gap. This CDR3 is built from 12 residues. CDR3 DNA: TGTGCCAGCAGTTATTTAAACACTGAAGCTTTCTTT. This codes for CASSYLNTEAFF.